This T cell receptor beta chain emerged from a study of blood T cell repertoires in COVID-19. About the research overall: Acute-phase and convalescent COVID-19 samples originated in the United States, Italy and Spain. PBMCs, B-cell-depleted T cells, or T cells were the source of the cDNA or gDNA that made up the material.

Libraries were prepared by immunoSEQ multiplex PCR; TCRdb keeps only in-frame clonotypes and omits some of them. The data contain approximately 180,000 clones, 80% to 90% of them singletons. The CDR3 is 15 residues long. From germline, CDR1 is MDHEN and CDR2 SYDVKM. The V segment lost 3 bases and the J segment 2 bases; nucleotides outside the gene matches: 6. Grouping used clinical history reported by participants in a survey and questionnaire. The V and J genes are TRBV28 and TRBJ2-7; 8 bases agree with TRBD1. The sequenced sample consisted of PBMCs or T cells enriched from blood (not recorded which). The sequence derives from a woman aged 40 to 49 with acute COVID-19. DNA of the CDR3: TGTGCCAGCAGTTTTCCTGGACAGGGTACCTACGAGCAGTACTTC. This sequence encodes CASSFPGQGTYEQYF.